These 28 T cell receptor beta chains were all obtained from the same sample, sequenced in a study of T cells in Graves' hyperthyroidism and ophthalmopathy. TCR beta CDR3 region amplification was performed from RNA transcripts. A set of HTBI primers served as the primers for a first-round RT-PCR of the TCR CDR3. TCRdb reanalysed the multiplex PCR reads using MiXCR and keeps one entry per CDR3 protein. The sample carries roughly 600,000 distinct CDR3 sequences, around 15% recorded once. Specimen: blood. These receptors were collected from a woman in her fifties or sixties with Graves' ophthalmopathy.

This clonotype was detected a few times. A much larger clone is a single base away; this may be a read error. The chain joins TRBV28 to TRBJ2-7; D perhaps matches TRBD1 (6 bases). This CDR3 has 16 amino acids. The germline CDR1 and CDR2 sequences are MDHEN and SYDVKM. The CDR3 sequence: CASSPRTGTPTYGQYF. The DNA of the CDR3 is TGTGCCAGCAGCCCCCGTACGGGGACACCTACCTACGGGCAGTACTTC.

This clonotype was counted many times. The rearrangement uses TRBV7-9 and TRBJ1-6, with D hard to call. In germline, CDR1 is SEHNR, CDR2 FQNEAQ (reference sequence). The CDR3 totals 15 residues. Trimming shortened V by 5 bases and J by 7 bases, and 15 bases separated the two germline ends. DNA for the CDR3: TGTGCCAGCAGCCCAGAGGGTATCGGCAATTCACCCCTCCACTTT. Protein sequence: CASSPEGIGNSPLHF.

The sample holds many counts of this clonotype. J is TRBJ2-4 and V is TRBV11-1; the match to TRBD2 covers 9 bases. V dropped 5 bases and J dropped 10; count of bases not matched to a gene: 9. The CDR3 length is 14 residues. Germline values: CDR1 SGHAT, CDR2 FQDESV (reference sequence). The CDR3 loop reads CASSPVTSGLIQYF. CDR3 DNA: TGTGCCAGCAGCCCGGTGACTAGCGGACTGATTCAGTACTTC.

This clonotype was picked up many times. The chain links TRBV18 to TRBJ2-3; 11 bases are a match to TRBD2. The length of the CDR3 is 17 residues. The ends lost 2 bases at V and 0 bases at J; junction bases unmatched: 4. Germline V lookup: CDR1 KGHSH, CDR2 LQKENI. CDR3 DNA: TGTGCCAGCTCACCATTGACTAGCGGGACAAGCACAGATACGCAGTATTTT. The encoded protein is CASSPLTSGTSTDTQYF.

The sample holds many counts of this clonotype. The chain joins TRBV28 to TRBJ1-1, with D maybe TRBD1 (5 bases). V gave up 5 bases and J gave up 5 bases, with 18 bases separating them. There are 15 residues in the CDR3. Germline CDR1 MDHEN, CDR2 SYDVKM. The CDR3 protein is CASSAAGLPLTEAFF. The CDR3 DNA sequence: TGTGCCAGCAGTGCCGCAGGGTTACCCTTAACTGAAGCTTTCTTT.

The chain links TRBV29-1 to TRBJ2-7; D possibly matches TRBD1 or TRBD2 (5 bases each). The CDR3 covers 14 residues. V lost 4 bases and J 0 bases, leaving 13 bases between the germline ends. The V gene's germline CDR1 is SQVTM and CDR2 ANQGSEA. The CDR3 nucleotides read TGCAGCGTTGGGGGGAGCCGGACCTCCTACGAGCAGTACTTC. Encoded protein: CSVGGSRTSYEQYF.

The chain links TRBV24-1 to TRBJ1-2, with TRBD1 matching 9 bases. The V segment lost 3 bases and the J segment 3 bases; nucleotides outside the gene matches: 4. The CDR3 extends over 15 amino acids. Germline-derived CDR1 and CDR2 are KGHDR and SFDVKD. CDR3 nucleotides: TGTGCCACCAGTGATAGGACAGGGGAGGACTATGGCTACACCTTC. Translating it yields CATSDRTGEDYGYTF.

This clonotype showed up many times. This chain connects TRBV3-1 to TRBJ2-7; D is uncertain. The CDR3 is made up of 12 amino acids. Trimming took 2 bases from V and 4 from J, leaving 6 bases between them. CDR1 and CDR2 from the germline V gene are LGHDT and YNNKEL (reference sequence). CDR3 nucleotide sequence: TGTGCCAGCAGCCAATCTAGATACGAGCAGTACTTC. Its translation is CASSQSRYEQYF.

This clonotype was counted at least ten times. CDR3 loop: CASSPALAADTQYF. Written as DNA, the CDR3 is TGTGCCAGCAGCCCCGCACTAGCCGCAGATACGCAGTATTTT. The J gene is TRBJ2-3, the V gene TRBV7-3, with D perhaps TRBD2 (6 bases). CDR3 size: 14 residues. V gave up 5 bases and J gave up 4 bases, with 13 bases separating them. Germline CDR1 is SGHTA and CDR2 is FQGTGA.

V is TRBV7-6 and J is TRBJ2-3; TRBD2 matches 9 bases. With V trimmed by 4 bases and J by 2 bases, 7 bases remained unmatched. The CDR3 has 16 residues. CDR1 is SGHVS and CDR2 is FNYEAQ in the germline V gene. CDR3 loop: CASSSGRTSVTDTQYF. CDR3 sequence (DNA): TGTGCCAGCAGCTCGGGCAGGACTAGCGTCACAGATACGCAGTATTTT. The whole variable domain, filled in from reference TRBV7-6 and TRBJ2-3, reads GAGVSQSPRYKVTKRGQDVALRCDPISGHVSLYWYRQALGQGPEFLTYFNYEAQQDKSGLPNDRFSAERPEGSISTLTIQRTEQRDSAMYRCASSSGRTSVTDTQYFGPGTRLTVL.

This clonotype was seen repeatedly, ten times or more. The chain has TRBV28 and TRBJ2-3, with 10 bases fitting TRBD2. The CDR3 length is 18 residues. Per germline, CDR1 MDHEN and CDR2 SYDVKM. J gave up 4 bases and V 4 bases, and 14 bases lay outside the gene matches. The CDR3: CASSSMEGTSEEPDTQYF. CDR3 DNA sequence: TGTGCCAGCAGTTCAATGGAAGGGACTAGCGAAGAGCCAGATACGCAGTATTTT.

This clonotype was seen repeatedly, ten times or more. V is TRBV2 and J is TRBJ1-1; D uncertain. V dropped 5 bases and J dropped 3 bases, with 4 bases sitting between them. In germline, CDR1 is SNHLY, CDR2 FYNNEI. The CDR3 length is 11 residues. The CDR3 bases are TGTGCCAGCAGTCGATACACTGAAGCTTTCTTT. It is translated as CASSRYTEAFF.

This clonotype was counted ten times or more. This rearrangement joins TRBV28 to TRBJ2-1; 7 bases line up with TRBD1. V trimming: 4 bases; J trimming: 9 bases; junction bases outside the gene matches: 3. CDR1 and CDR2 from the germline V gene are MDHEN and SYDVKM. The CDR3 has 12 amino acids. The DNA of the CDR3 is TGTGCCAGCAGTTCACAGGGGTTTGAGCAGTTCTTC. As protein: CASSSQGFEQFF. Filled out from reference TRBV28 and TRBJ2-1, the complete variable domain reads DVKVTQSSRYLVKRTGEKVFLECVQDMDHENMFWYRQDPGLGLRLIYFSYDVKMKEKGDIPEGYSVSREKKERFSLILESASTNQTSMYLCASSSQGFEQFFGPGTRLTVL.

The chain has TRBV4-3 and TRBJ1-5; no firm D call. The V gene's germline CDR1 is LGHNA and CDR2 YSLEER. The V end lost 0 bases, the J end lost 1 base, and 7 bases lay between the germline ends. CDR3 length equals 15 residues. DNA of the CDR3: TGCGCCAGCAGCCAAGATGGCCGGAGCAATCAGCCCCAGCATTTT. Translated, it gives CASSQDGRSNQPQHF.

The chain links TRBV19 to TRBJ2-5; 8 bases align to TRBD1. The CDR3 covers 15 residues. The germline V gene has CDR1 LNHDA and CDR2 SQIVND (reference sequence). The ends lost 4 bases at V and 4 bases at J; junction bases unmatched: 8. The CDR3 here is CASSTLWTGIETQYF. The CDR3 region has the DNA TGTGCCAGTAGTACCCTCTGGACAGGGATAGAGACCCAGTACTTC.

This clonotype appeared many times. The chain combines TRBV20-1 with TRBJ2-7; tentatively, D is TRBD2 (6 bases). Germline lookup yields CDR1 DFQATT and CDR2 SNEGSKA (reference sequence). Trimming pared 2 bases from V and 3 bases from J, leaving 11 bases between. The CDR3 contains 13 residues. The CDR3 DNA reads TGCAGTGCTAGAAGTGCGGGGTACTACGAGCAGTACTTC. Its protein product is CSARSAGYYEQYF.

This clonotype was detected many times. The chain links TRBV27 to TRBJ2-7, with D perhaps matching TRBD1 (6 bases). Trimming took 5 bases from V and 0 from J, leaving 14 bases between them. The CDR3 has 15 residues. Germline V gene lookup returns CDR1 MNHEY and CDR2 SMNVEV (reference sequence). CDR3 sequence reads: CASSASTGHSYEQYF. The CDR3 coding sequence is TGTGCCAGCAGTGCCAGCACAGGGCACTCCTACGAGCAGTACTTC.

This clonotype was observed at least ten times. This chain's CDR3 is CASSLWSVKSQYF. In DNA form, the CDR3 reads TGTGCCAGCAGTTTATGGTCAGTCAAGTCGCAGTACTTC. This chain joins TRBV28 and TRBJ2-7; D is undetermined. The CDR3 consists of 13 residues. V dropped 0 bases and J dropped 9 bases, with 12 bases sitting between them. CDR1 is MDHEN and CDR2 is SYDVKM in the germline V gene.

The rearrangement links TRBV19 to TRBJ1-1; TRBD1 matches at 8 bases. CDR1 is LNHDA, CDR2 SQIVND, per germline (reference sequence). The length of the CDR3 is 15 residues. V lost 6 bases to trimming and J lost 3 bases; unmatched junction nucleotides: 9. CDR3 in DNA: TGTGCCAGTAGCGCCCCGGGACAGGAGGACACTGAAGCTTTCTTT. It encodes CASSAPGQEDTEAFF.

The table lists this clonotype with many counts. The CDR3 here is CASSPFRSGGADTQYF. CDR3 sequence (DNA): TGTGCCAGCAGCCCATTCAGAAGTGGCGGGGCAGATACGCAGTATTTT. V is TRBV14 and J is TRBJ2-3; a possible D gene is TRBD2 (6 bases). Germline CDR1 is SGHDN and CDR2 is FVKESK. CDR3 length equals 16 residues. Trimming took 4 bases from V and 4 from J, leaving 18 bases between them. Complete variable domain (other parts from reference TRBV14 and TRBJ2-3): EAGVTQFPSHSVIEKGQTVTLRCDPISGHDNLYWYRRVMGKEIKFLLHFVKESKQDESGMPNNRFLAERTGGTYSTLKVQPAELEDSGVYFCASSPFRSGGADTQYFGPGTRLTVL.

The genes are TRBV29-1 and TRBJ2-1; D remains ambiguous. Trimming removed 1 base at V and 0 bases at J, with 10 bases between. The CDR3 is made up of 15 amino acids. Per germline, CDR1 SQVTM and CDR2 ANQGSEA. CDR3 in amino acids: CSVEGTWSSYNEQFF. The CDR3 bases are TGCAGCGTTGAAGGGACCTGGAGCTCCTACAATGAGCAGTTCTTC.

The chain joins TRBV15 to TRBJ2-7; no firm D call. This CDR3 is built from 14 residues. Trimming removed 4 bases at V and 0 bases at J, with 10 bases between. Per the germline V gene, CDR1 is LNHNV and CDR2 is YYDKDF (reference sequence). The DNA of the CDR3 is TGTGCCACCAGCATTGGGGAAAGCTCCTACGAGCAGTACTTC. Protein sequence: CATSIGESSYEQYF.

This clonotype showed up many times. The chain has TRBV2 and TRBJ2-3; D might be TRBD1 (5 bases). CDR1 SNHLY and CDR2 FYNNEI come from the germline V gene. V gave up 4 bases and J gave up 0 bases, with 11 bases separating them. This CDR3 region has 15 residues. In nucleotides, the CDR3 is TGTGCCAGCAGTGTTTTAGGGGCTAGCACAGATACGCAGTATTTT. The encoded protein is CASSVLGASTDTQYF.

This clonotype was counted once. A single base separates this from a much larger clone, so it may be a read error. This chain connects TRBV27 to TRBJ1-2; 7 bases line up with TRBD1. Germline CDR1 MNHEY, CDR2 SMNVEV (reference sequence). The CDR3 loop spans 13 amino acids. The J segment lost 8 bases and the V segment lost 5 bases, leaving 8 bases of the junction unmatched. CDR3 DNA sequence: TGTGCCAGCAGTACGGGACAGAGAAAGGGCTACACCTTC. Translated, it gives CASSTGQRKGYTF.

This clonotype was seen repeatedly, ten times or more. This rearrangement joins TRBV5-6 to TRBJ2-5, with D perhaps matching TRBD2 (5 bases). Germline values: CDR1 SGHDT, CDR2 YYEEEE. There are 15 residues in the CDR3. V shed 0 bases and J shed 5 bases, with 14 bases lying between them. The CDR3 nucleotides read TGTGCCAGCAGCTTGGTTGGGTGGGAGAGTGAGACCCAGTACTTC. It translates to CASSLVGWESETQYF.

This clonotype occurred a few times. The chain employs TRBV5-8 and TRBJ1-4, with D hard to call. This CDR3 has 15 residues. Trimming left V 2 bases short and J 0 bases short, with 8 bases between. The germline CDR1 and CDR2 sequences are SGHTS and YDEGEE. CDR3 DNA: TGTGCCAGCAGCTTATGGGATGCAACTAATGAAAAACTGTTTTTT. Residues: CASSLWDATNEKLFF.

Concerning this clonotype itself: A much larger clone is a single base away; this may be a read error. The V call is TRBV28, the J call TRBJ2-5; 9 bases line up with TRBD1. The CDR3 totals 15 residues. Trimming cost V 3 bases and J 6 bases; bases outside gene matches: 8. Germline V gene sequence: CDR1 MDHEN, CDR2 SYDVKM. The CDR3 here is CASSFETGGRKTQYF. The CDR3 DNA follows: TGTGCCAGCAGTTTCGAGACAGGGGGTCGAAAGACCCAGTACTTC.

A word on this clonotype: Germline is not matched at one junction end, which may reflect a read error. The J gene is TRBJ2-2, the V gene TRBV27; D unclear. The CDR3 length is 12 residues. Germline-derived CDR1 and CDR2 are MNHEY and SMNVEV (reference sequence). For the CDR3, the DNA is TGTGCCGGCAGTTTGAACACCGGGGAGCTGTTTTTT. Protein sequence: CAGSLNTGELFF.